This TCR beta chain was documented in a study of cytomegalovirus exposure and HLA in healthy donors. Only in-frame clones appear in the TCRdb table, and some are missing; sequencing was by immunoSEQ multiplex PCR. The data show 55,000 to 85,000 clones, less than 95% seen once. This clonotype was obtained from a woman aged 18-30 years in good health and CMV-seronegative. The sequenced sample was PBMCs.

The CDR3 is CASSFVTGGTEAFF. CDR3 coding DNA: TGCGCCAGCAGCTTTGTGACAGGGGGCACTGAAGCTTTCTTT. V and J are TRBV5-1 and TRBJ1-1, with TRBD1 matching 9 bases. Trimming at V came to 2 bases and at J to 4 bases, leaving 3 bases not matched to a gene. The CDR3 consists of 14 residues. The germline CDR1 and CDR2 sequences are SGHRS and YFSETQ.